The clone carrying this TCR beta chain was detected only once. The target antigen is unknown. V trimming: 8 bases; J trimming: 4 bases; junction bases outside the gene matches: 3. This CDR3 is built from 13 residues. Germline CDR1 reads ENHRY; CDR2 reads SYGVKD. These data are taken from a study of cytomegalovirus exposure and HLA in healthy donors. Study outcomes and limitations: Indistinguishable V segments, including TRBV6-2 and TRBV6-3, were excluded.

60 Vbeta and 13 Jbeta primers were used in PCR. Data came from immunoSEQ multiplex PCR; TCRdb stores just in-frame clones and leaves some out. The sample lists 95,000 to 150,000 clones, about 70% occurring once. Sequencing was performed on PBMCs. This receptor was obtained from a woman between 40 and 50 years old in good health and CMV-seronegative. The V call is TRBV10-3, the J call TRBJ1-5, with 9 bases lining up with TRBD1. The CDR3 sequence: CAIAGTGNQPQHF. The DNA of the CDR3 is TGTGCCATCGCCGGGACAGGGAATCAGCCCCAGCATTTT.